These T cell receptor beta chains were read from a single sample in a study of cytomegalovirus exposure and HLA in healthy donors. Method: immunoSEQ multiplex PCR; TCRdb's copy keeps in-frame clones and lacks some. The sample consists of approximately 210,000 clones, around 86% of them appearing once. The sequencing sample was made of PBMCs. The source is a woman younger than 30 in good health and CMV-seronegative. The CDR3 runs from the conserved cysteine through the conserved F or W. D genes are given only for firm matches. Clone size is shown for a subset of rows, as once, few, many or a class of expanded clone.

clone_size d_call j_call v_call cdr3_length cdr3_nt cdr3_aa
. TRBD1 TRBJ2-3 TRBV2 17 TGTGCCAGCAGTGAACCAGAGGAGCGACAGGGTCTAGATACGCAGTATTTT CASSEPEERQGLDTQYF
. TRBD2 TRBJ2-3 TRBV7-2 16 TGTGCCAGCAGCCCCCTAGCGGGGGCTAGCACAGATACGCAGTATTTT CASSPLAGASTDTQYF
few . TRBJ1-1 TRBV5-5 14 TGTGCCAGCAGCTTGGACAGGTTGAACACTGAAGCTTTCTTT CASSLDRLNTEAFF
. TRBD2 TRBJ2-1 TRBV5-1 15 TGCGCCAGCAGCACCAGCGGGAGCAGTGGAAATGAGCAGTTCTTC CASSTSGSSGNEQFF
. . TRBJ2-1 TRBV10-3 16 TGTGCCATCAGTGAGTCCGGCGGAGGAGGCGGAAGAGAGCAGTTCTTC CAISESGGGGGREQFF
. . TRBJ2-2 TRBV11-2 16 TGTGCCAGCAGCTTAGTGAGTCCGGCGGTCACCGGGGAGCTGTTTTTT CASSLVSPAVTGELFF
. TRBD1 TRBJ1-1 TRBV6-5 13 TGTGCCAGCAGACAGGGGGCATTGGCTGAAGCTTTCTTT CASRQGALAEAFF
. . TRBJ2-1 TRBV7-6 16 TGTGCCAGCAGCCAAGGGAAGCGGGTCGCCCCAAATGAGCAGTTCTTC CASSQGKRVAPNEQFF
. . TRBJ1-2 TRBV7-2 12 TGTGCCAGCAGCTTACAGGGGCGCGGCTACACCTTC CASSLQGRGYTF
once TRBD1 TRBJ1-4 TRBV5-6 15 TGTGCCAGCAGCTTGGGGGACAGTAAAGGCGAAAAACTGTTTTTT CASSLGDSKGEKLFF
. TRBD1 TRBJ2-7 TRBV6-5 15 TGTGCCAGCAGCAGAGGACAGGGTGGAGTCTACGAGCAGTACTTC CASSRGQGGVYEQYF
. TRBD2 TRBJ2-1 TRBV15 15 TGTGCCACCAGCAGAGGGACTAGCGGATACAATGAGCAGTTCTTC CATSRGTSGYNEQFF
. TRBD1 TRBJ2-7 TRBV2 15 TGTGCCAGCAGTCCGGACAGGGCTCGCTCCTACGAGCAGTACTTC CASSPDRARSYEQYF
. . TRBJ1-3 TRBV7-6 16 TGTGCCAGCAGCCTCCCGGGGGGCTTCTCTGGAAACACCATATATTTT CASSLPGGFSGNTIYF
. TRBD2 TRBJ2-7 TRBV13 15 TGTGCCAGCAGCTTAAGCGGGGGGCTGCCCTACGAGCAGTACTTC CASSLSGGLPYEQYF
. TRBD2 TRBJ2-1 TRBV9 15 TGTGCCAGCAGCGTAGGAGGCGGGGGGGGACATGAGCAGTTCTTC CASSVGGGGGHEQFF
. . TRBJ2-3 TRBV5-5 13 TGTGCCAGCAGCTTTGTATTCACAGATACGCAGTATTTT CASSFVFTDTQYF
. . TRBJ2-7 TRBV13 16 TGTGCCAGCAGCCATCAACAGGGAGACGCCTATCACGAGCAGTACTTC CASSHQQGDAYHEQYF
. TRBD2 TRBJ2-7 TRBV29-1 13 TGCAGCGTTGGGGGGGGGACCTCCTACGAGCAGTACTTC CSVGGGTSYEQYF
. . TRBJ2-7 TRBV5-4 13 TGTGCCAGCGGACGAGGACAGTCCTACGAGCAGTACTTC CASGRGQSYEQYF
. TRBD2 TRBJ2-1 TRBV6-1 17 TGTGCCAGCAGTGGGGGGAAAGGCGGGAGGGCCTACAATGAGCAGTTCTTC CASSGGKGGRAYNEQFF
. . TRBJ2-3 TRBV4-1 16 TGCGCCAGCAGCACTCCCCCATCACAGGGAACAGATACGCAGTATTTT CASSTPPSQGTDTQYF
. . TRBJ2-2 TRBV11-3 14 TGTGCCAGCAGTCCCAGGACTAACACCGGGGAGCTGTTTTTT CASSPRTNTGELFF
. . TRBJ1-1 TRBV10-1 13 TGCGCCAGCAGAGTGGCCCGGAACACTGAAGCTTTCTTT CASRVARNTEAFF
. . TRBJ2-1 TRBV9 14 TGTGCCAGCAGCACCTACGGGACCTACAATGAGCAGTTCTTC CASSTYGTYNEQFF
. TRBD2 TRBJ2-3 TRBV7-7 16 TGTGCCAGCAGCTTAGCTAGCGGGGGGGGCACAGATACGCAGTATTTT CASSLASGGGTDTQYF
. TRBD2 TRBJ2-3 TRBV5-4 14 TGTGCCAGCAGCTTGAGCGGGAGGGAAGATACGCAGTATTTT CASSLSGREDTQYF
. TRBD2 TRBJ2-3 TRBV15 19 TGTGCCACCAGCAGAGACGGCACTAGCGGGGGCCCCTTCACAGATACGCAGTATTTT CATSRDGTSGGPFTDTQYF
. . TRBJ1-1 TRBV18 16 TGTGCCAGCTCACCACCGGCCGGAGGAAGGAACACTGAAGCTTTCTTT CASSPPAGGRNTEAFF
. . TRBJ2-2 TRBV11-2 16 TGTGCCAGCAGCCCAAAAACTAGTCGCTACACCGGGGAGCTGTTTTTT CASSPKTSRYTGELFF
. . TRBJ1-2 TRBV18 15 TGTGCCAGCTCACCAAACCAGGGGACTAACTATGGCTACACCTTC CASSPNQGTNYGYTF
. . TRBJ2-5 TRBV29-1 12 TGCAGCGCCTTAGTTCTCCAAGAGACCCAGTACTTC CSALVLQETQYF
once . TRBJ1-1 TRBV6-4 14 TGTGCCAGCAGTGACTCGTCGTCTTCCACTGAAGCTTTCTTT CASSDSSSSTEAFF
. . TRBJ2-3 TRBV18 15 TGTGCCAGCTCACCAAGCATGGAGAGCCGGGATACGCAGTATTTT CASSPSMESRDTQYF
few . TRBJ1-6 TRBV10-2 14 TGCGCCAGCCTTGGGGCAGGCTCAAATTCACCCCTCCACTTT CASLGAGSNSPLHF
. . TRBJ2-1 TRBV19 18 TGTGCCAGTAGTATAGACGGGCCTGGGGGAGGGGGCTACAATGAGCAGTTCTTC CASSIDGPGGGGYNEQFF
few . TRBJ1-3 TRBV6-5 14 TGTGCCGTCCGGGAAGCAGGCCCCCACAACACCATATATTTT CAVREAGPHNTIYF
. TRBD2 TRBJ2-3 TRBV4-1 16 TGCGCCAGCAGCCACTTAGCGGGGGGAAACACAGATACGCAGTATTTT CASSHLAGGNTDTQYF
once TRBD2 TRBJ2-7 TRBV10-3 17 TGTGCCATCAGTGAGGTTCTAGCGGGAGGGCCACCTTTAGGGCAGTACTTC CAISEVLAGGPPLGQYF
. TRBD1 TRBJ1-2 TRBV19 14 TGTGCCAGTAGCGCCGGGACAGAAGTCTATGGCTACACCTTC CASSAGTEVYGYTF
. . TRBJ1-4 TRBV4-1 19 TGCGCCAGCAGCCAAGACTTACTAAGCCCAGGGACTACTAATGAAAAACTGTTTTTT CASSQDLLSPGTTNEKLFF